This record looks at one TCR beta chain sequence and its context. What it binds is unknown. The protocol was immunoSEQ multiplex PCR, while the TCRdb copy is restricted to in-frame clones and leaves out a portion. There are about 67,000 clones in the sample; roughly four fifths occur only once, and 4.5% to 6% lies in the top ten. The source of the sample is a study of OX40 agonist ivuxolimab in advanced cancers. Study-level background: With a range of roughly 20 to 80, age averaged approximately 54 years, and 70% to 85% were male. General study findings and limits: Expanded clones tended on average to be more numerous among CD8+ T cells than CD4+. Undetermined was the antigen specificity of the expanded peripheral T cells.

The CDR3 covers 15 residues. Per the germline V gene, CDR1 is MNHNS and CDR2 is SASEGT. The V end lost 1 base, the J end lost 3 bases, and 13 bases lay between the germline ends. The chain couples TRBV6-1 to TRBJ2-7, with D possibly TRBD1 on 7 matching bases. The clonotype comes from an adult with an advanced solid tumor such as melanoma, head and neck, liver or kidney cancer. The sample was CD4+ or CD8+ T cells sorted from blood, taken in a trial of the OX40 agonist ivuxolimab. The CDR3 DNA reads as TGTGCCAGCAGTGAAGTGGCAGGGGGACTCTACGAGCAGTACTTC. This gives the protein CASSEVAGGLYEQYF.